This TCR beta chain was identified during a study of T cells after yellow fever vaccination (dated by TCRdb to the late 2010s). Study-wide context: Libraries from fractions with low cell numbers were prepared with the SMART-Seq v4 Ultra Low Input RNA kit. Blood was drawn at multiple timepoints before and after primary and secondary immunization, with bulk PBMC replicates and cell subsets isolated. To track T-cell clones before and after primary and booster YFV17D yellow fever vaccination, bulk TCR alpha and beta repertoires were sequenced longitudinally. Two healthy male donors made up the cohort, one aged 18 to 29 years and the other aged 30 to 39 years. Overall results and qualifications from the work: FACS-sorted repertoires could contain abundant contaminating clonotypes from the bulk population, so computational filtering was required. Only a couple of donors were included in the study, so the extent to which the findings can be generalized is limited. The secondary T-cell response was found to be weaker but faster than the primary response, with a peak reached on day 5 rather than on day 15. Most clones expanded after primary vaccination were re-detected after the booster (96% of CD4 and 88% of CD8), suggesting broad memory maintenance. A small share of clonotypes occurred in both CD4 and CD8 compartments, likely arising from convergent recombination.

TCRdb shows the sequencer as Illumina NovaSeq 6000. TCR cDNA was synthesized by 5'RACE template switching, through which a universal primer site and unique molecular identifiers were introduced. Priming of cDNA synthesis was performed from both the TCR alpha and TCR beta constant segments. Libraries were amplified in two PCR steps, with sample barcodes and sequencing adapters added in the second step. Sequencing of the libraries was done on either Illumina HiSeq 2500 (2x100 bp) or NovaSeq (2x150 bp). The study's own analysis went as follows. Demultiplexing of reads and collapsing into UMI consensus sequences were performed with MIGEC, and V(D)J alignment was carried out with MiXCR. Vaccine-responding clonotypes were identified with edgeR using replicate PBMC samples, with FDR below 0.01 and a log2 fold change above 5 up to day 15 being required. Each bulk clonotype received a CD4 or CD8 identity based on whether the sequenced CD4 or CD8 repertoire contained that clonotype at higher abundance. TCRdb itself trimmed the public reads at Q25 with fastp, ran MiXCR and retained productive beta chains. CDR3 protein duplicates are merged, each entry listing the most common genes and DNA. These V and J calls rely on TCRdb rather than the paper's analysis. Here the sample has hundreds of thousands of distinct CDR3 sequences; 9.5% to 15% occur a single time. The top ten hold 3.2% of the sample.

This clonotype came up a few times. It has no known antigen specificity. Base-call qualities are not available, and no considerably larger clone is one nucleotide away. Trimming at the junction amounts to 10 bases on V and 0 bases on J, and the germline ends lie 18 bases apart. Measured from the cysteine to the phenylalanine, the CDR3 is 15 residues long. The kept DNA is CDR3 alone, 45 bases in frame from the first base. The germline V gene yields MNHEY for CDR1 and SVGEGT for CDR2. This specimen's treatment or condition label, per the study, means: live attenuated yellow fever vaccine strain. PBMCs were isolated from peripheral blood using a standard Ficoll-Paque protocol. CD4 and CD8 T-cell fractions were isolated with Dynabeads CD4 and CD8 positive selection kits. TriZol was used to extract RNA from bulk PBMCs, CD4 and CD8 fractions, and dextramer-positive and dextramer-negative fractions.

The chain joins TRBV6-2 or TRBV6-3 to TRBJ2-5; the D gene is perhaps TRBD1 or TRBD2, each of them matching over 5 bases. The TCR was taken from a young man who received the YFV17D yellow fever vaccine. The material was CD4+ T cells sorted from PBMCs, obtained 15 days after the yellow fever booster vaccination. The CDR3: CATAGAGINQETQYF. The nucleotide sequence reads TGTGCCACCGCCGGGGCCGGGATAAACCAAGAGACCCAGTACTTC.